Listed here are 32 T cell receptor beta chains from one sample, sequenced in a study of control samples from healthy donors and cancer patients. Measured with immunoSEQ multiplex PCR; TCRdb has only the in-frame clones, and not every one. Of around 120,000 clones listed, 80% to 90% are singletons. Input material: blood. These receptors were collected from a man in his sixties in good health.

The rearrangement uses TRBV5-1 and TRBJ2-3, with 7 bases aligning to TRBD1. This CDR3 has 18 residues. Unmatched junction bases numbered 14, after V lost 4 bases and J lost 0 bases. Looked up from germline, CDR1 is SGHRS and CDR2 is YFSETQ. The CDR3 spells CASSTDGTVIPSTDTQYF. The CDR3 DNA reads TGCGCCAGCAGCACGGATGGGACAGTGATTCCTAGCACAGATACGCAGTATTTT. Drawing the rest from reference TRBV5-1 and TRBJ2-3, the complete variable domain is KAGVTQTPRYLIKTRGQQVTLSCSPISGHRSVSWYQQTPGQGLQFLFEYFSETQRNKGNFPGRFSGRQFSNSRSEMNVSTLELGDSALYLCASSTDGTVIPSTDTQYFGPGTRLTVL.

The J gene is TRBJ1-1, the V gene TRBV18; the D gene is possibly TRBD1 (5 bases). V shed 3 bases and J shed 4 bases, with 9 bases lying between them. The CDR3 has 13 amino acids. Germline values: CDR1 KGHSH, CDR2 LQKENI. CDR3 nucleotide sequence: TGTGCCAGCTCACCTCCGGGACCCACTGAAGCTTTCTTT. Amino acid sequence: CASSPPGPTEAFF.

This clone came up a few times. V is TRBV6-6 and J is TRBJ1-2; a weak D match, TRBD1 (6 bases). The CDR3 loop spans 16 amino acids. Germline assignment: CDR1 MNHNY and CDR2 SVGAGI (reference sequence). The V end was cut by 4 bases, the J end by 0 bases, with 15 bases between. The DNA of the CDR3 is TGTGCCAGCAGTTCGGGGGACACCCCCACTAACTATGGCTACACCTTC. It specifies CASSSGDTPTNYGYTF.

The gene calls are TRBV9 and TRBJ2-1; no definite D call. Per germline, CDR1 SGDLS and CDR2 YYNGEE. CDR3 length equals 15 residues. V was pared by 0 bases and J by 7 bases, with 14 bases between. CDR3 DNA sequence: TGTGCCAGCAGCGTAGCAAAGGGTTTGAGGAATGAGCAGTTCTTC. It specifies CASSVAKGLRNEQFF.

The rearrangement links TRBV3-1 (or the pseudogene TRBV3-2) to TRBJ1-2; no reliable D call. This CDR3 contains 15 residues. Germline V gene lookup returns CDR1 LGHDT and CDR2 YNNKEL (reference sequence). The V end lost 3 bases, the J end lost 2 bases, and 13 bases lay between the germline ends. Here the CDR3 reads CASSHDPPDNYGYTF. For the CDR3, the DNA is TGTGCCAGCAGCCACGACCCCCCCGACAACTATGGCTACACCTTC.

This clone was recorded once. The V gene is TRBV27, the J gene TRBJ1-4, with D tentatively TRBD1 (6 bases). CDR1 MNHEY and CDR2 SMNVEV come from the germline V gene (reference sequence). This CDR3 comprises 14 residues. V shed 4 bases and J shed 5 bases, with 11 bases lying between them. The CDR3 nucleotides are TGTGCCAGCAGTTGGAGGCAGGGGAATGAAAAACTGTTTTTT. Protein sequence: CASSWRQGNEKLFF.

J is TRBJ2-3 and V is TRBV28; 9 bases are a match to TRBD2. The germline V gene has CDR1 MDHEN and CDR2 SYDVKM. The junction had 14 bases not matched to a gene; V was cut back by 7 bases and J by 3 bases. The CDR3 runs 17 residues. CDR3 sequence: CASIPTSGGGVTDTQYF. CDR3 bases: TGTGCCAGCATCCCTACCTCCGGCGGGGGGGTAACAGATACGCAGTATTTT.

The chain is built from TRBV7-9 and TRBJ2-7; 8 bases are shared with TRBD1. CDR1 is SEHNR and CDR2 is FQNEAQ in the germline V gene (reference sequence). The CDR3 sequence is 16 residues long. V was clipped by 5 bases and J by 4 bases; unmatched bases: 13. CDR3: CASSLSGLDREYEQYF. CDR3 in DNA: TGTGCCAGCAGCCTAAGTGGTCTGGACAGGGAATACGAGCAGTACTTC.

The chain combines TRBV21-1 with TRBJ2-3; TRBD1 is the table's D call, not checked against the DNA. TRBV21-1 constitutes a pseudogene. This CDR3 spans 18 amino acids. In DNA form, the CDR3 reads TGTGCCAGCAGCAAAGTAGAAGGCAGGGGGACAAGCACAGATACGCAGTATTTT. Its protein is CASSKVEGRGTSTDTQYF.

A note on this clone: Sequence at one end of the junction differs from germline and may be a read error. The chain couples TRBV6-1 to TRBJ1-5; D remains unclear. The CDR3 loop spans 16 amino acids. In germline, CDR1 is MNHNS, CDR2 SASEGT. CDR3 amino acids: CASTENGRASSQPQHF. CDR3 DNA: TGTGCCAGCACTGAAAACGGGAGGGCAAGTAGTCAGCCCCAGCATTTT.

In its sample, this clone was seen once. The rearrangement links TRBV2 to TRBJ1-4; D is unclear. This CDR3 region has 14 residues. Trimming removed 5 bases from V and 0 bases from J, with 7 bases in between. In germline, CDR1 is SNHLY, CDR2 FYNNEI. The CDR3 region has the DNA TGTGCCAGCAGTAGGATTGCAACTAATGAAAAACTGTTTTTT. Residues: CASSRIATNEKLFF.

The genes are TRBV9 and TRBJ1-6, with D maybe TRBD1 (6 bases). CDR1 and CDR2 (germline): SGDLS, YYNGEE. Trimming took 0 bases from V and 7 from J, leaving 8 bases between them. The length of the CDR3 is 14 residues. CDR3 residues: CASSVGGTNSPLHF. CDR3 sequence (DNA): TGTGCCAGCAGCGTAGGAGGGACAAATTCACCCCTCCACTTT.

The chain combines TRBV11-2 with TRBJ1-6; TRBD1 might be the D (5 bases). The CDR3 totals 12 residues. Trimming removed 4 bases from V and 10 bases from J, with 8 bases in between. In germline, CDR1 is SGHAT, CDR2 FQNNGV. CDR3 residues: CASSSGSSPLHF. CDR3 bases: TGTGCCAGCAGCTCAGGGAGCTCACCCCTCCACTTT.

The V gene is TRBV10-2, the J gene TRBJ2-3, with TRBD2 identical over 9 bases. With V trimmed by 7 bases and J by 1 base, 6 bases remained unmatched. Germline V gene lookup returns CDR1 WSHSY and CDR2 SAAADI. The CDR3 has 15 amino acids. The CDR3: CASTRIAGGTDTQYF. CDR3 nucleotides: TGCGCCAGCACCCGTATAGCGGGGGGCACAGATACGCAGTATTTT.

CDR3 loop: CATPGTGGVGGYTF. CDR3 bases: TGTGCCACGCCAGGGACAGGGGGCGTTGGGGGCTACACCTTC. V and J are TRBV28 and TRBJ1-2, with 12 bases lining up with TRBD1. CDR1 and CDR2 from the germline V gene are MDHEN and SYDVKM. V lost 10 bases, J lost 8 bases, and 11 bases stayed unmatched. The CDR3 is 14 amino acids.

V and J are TRBV9 and TRBJ2-2, with 8 bases lining up with TRBD2. The CDR3 is 16 amino acids. J lost 6 bases, V lost 4 bases, and 11 bases had no gene match. Germline V lookup: CDR1 SGDLS, CDR2 YYNGEE. DNA for the CDR3: TGTGCCAGCAGCCCCGGGGGGGCGGGTTTTTCCGGGGAGCTGTTTTTT. It encodes CASSPGGAGFSGELFF.

The chain couples TRBV6-2 or TRBV6-3 to TRBJ1-1, with 9 bases that match TRBD1. Germline CDR1 and CDR2: MNHEY and SVGEGT. Losses at the gene ends were 5 bases for V and 11 bases for J; bases not matched to a gene: 15. The CDR3 loop spans 15 amino acids. CDR3 nucleotide sequence: TGTGCCAGCAGTACAACACAGGGGGCGCAGTCTCGGGCTTTCTTT. Translated, it gives CASSTTQGAQSRAFF.

As DNA, the CDR3 is TGTGCCTGGAGTCTCCAGGGCGTCACCGGGGAGCTGTTTTTT. Residues: CAWSLQGVTGELFF. V is TRBV30 and J is TRBJ2-2, with a possible D match to TRBD1 (5 bases). CDR3 size: 14 residues. Between the trimmed V and J ends, which lost 2 bases and 4 bases, there was a span of 11 bases. Germline V gives CDR1 GTSNPN, CDR2 SVGIG (reference sequence).

This rearrangement joins TRBV6-6 to TRBJ2-3, with 7 bases aligning to TRBD2. J lost 1 base, V lost 6 bases, and 7 bases had no gene match. Per the germline V gene, CDR1 is MNHNY and CDR2 is SVGAGI (reference sequence). The CDR3 covers 15 residues. In nucleotides, the CDR3 is TGTGCCAGCAGGAACCAGGCGGGGGGCACAGATACGCAGTATTTT. It codes for CASRNQAGGTDTQYF.

V and J are TRBV10-3 and TRBJ2-3, with D perhaps TRBD2 (5 bases). The CDR3 runs to 12 residues. V was cut by 8 bases and J by 0 bases, with 6 bases left in between. From germline, CDR1 is ENHRY and CDR2 SYGVKD. The CDR3 DNA follows: TGTGCCATCGGCGGGAGCACAGATACGCAGTATTTT. Translating gives CAIGGSTDTQYF.

The chain is built from TRBV4-1 and TRBJ1-1; 10 bases line up with TRBD1. V shed 3 bases and J 2 bases; nucleotides not matched to a gene: 0. Germline lookup yields CDR1 MGHRA and CDR2 YSYEKL. This CDR3 has 14 residues. The CDR3 DNA sequence: TGCGCCAGCAGCCAGACAGGGGGCAACACTGAAGCTTTCTTT. This codes for CASSQTGGNTEAFF.

This CDR3 reads CASGQLRKNTEAFF. CDR3 nucleotide sequence: TGTGCCAGCGGACAGCTAAGAAAGAACACTGAAGCTTTCTTT. The rearrangement links TRBV19 to TRBJ1-1; D is possibly TRBD1 (6 bases). This CDR3 contains 14 residues. In germline, CDR1 is LNHDA, CDR2 SQIVND (reference sequence). The V gene lost 9 bases and the J gene lost 1 base, with 15 bases spanning the gap.

Written as DNA, the CDR3 is TGTGCCAGTAGTATAGGCATCCAGGACAATCAGCCCCAGCATTTT. Translating it yields CASSIGIQDNQPQHF. The chain has TRBV19 and TRBJ1-5; D is unclear. CDR1 and CDR2 (germline): LNHDA, SQIVND (reference sequence). The CDR3 extends over 15 amino acids. Trimming took 1 base from V and 3 from J, leaving 10 bases between them. Drawing the rest from reference TRBV19 and TRBJ1-5, the complete variable domain is DGGITQSPKYLFRKEGQNVTLSCEQNLNHDAMYWYRQDPGQGLRLIYYSQIVNDFQKGDIAEGYSVSREKKESFPLTVTSAQKNPTAFYLCASSIGIQDNQPQHFGDGTRLSIL.

The gene calls are TRBV28 and TRBJ1-2; the D gene is possibly TRBD1 (5 bases). This CDR3 is 15 amino acids long. V lost 7 bases and J lost 0, with 15 bases in between. CDR1 is MDHEN and CDR2 is SYDVKM in the germline V gene. CDR3 nucleotides: TGTGCCAGCAATACTCAGGGCGTGGCTAACTATGGCTACACCTTC. Its translation: CASNTQGVANYGYTF.

This clone was recorded only once. The CDR3 DNA reads as TGCGCCAGCAGCCCGCTTACAGGGGGGTACGAGCAGTACTTC. It is translated as CASSPLTGGYEQYF. The genes are TRBV5-1 and TRBJ2-7, with 8 bases lining up with TRBD1. CDR3 length: 14 amino acids. With 4 bases clipped from V and 4 bases from J, the junction kept 7 bases outside the gene matches. CDR1 and CDR2 (germline): SGHRS, YFSETQ.

The rearrangement joins TRBV19 to TRBJ2-3; TRBD1 or TRBD2 may be the D gene (5 bases each). Germline values: CDR1 LNHDA, CDR2 SQIVND (reference sequence). Trimming shortened V by 6 bases and J by 0 bases, and 13 bases separated the two germline ends. This CDR3 spans 15 amino acids. CDR3 nucleotides: TGTGCCAGTAGACTTGGGACGGCCAGCACAGATACGCAGTATTTT. Amino acid sequence: CASRLGTASTDTQYF.

This clone was detected only a few times. The J gene is TRBJ2-3, the V gene TRBV11-2; 11 bases are a match to TRBD2. The CDR3 has 17 amino acids. From germline, CDR1 is SGHAT and CDR2 FQNNGV. Trimming cost V 3 bases and J 2 bases; bases outside gene matches: 7. The CDR3 DNA is TGTGCCAGCAGCTTTAGCGGGGGGGCCATTGACACAGATACGCAGTATTTT. As protein: CASSFSGGAIDTDTQYF.

V is TRBV18 and J is TRBJ1-1; TRBD1 is a possible D gene (5 bases). Trimming left V 3 bases short and J 2 bases short, with 10 bases between. This CDR3 region has 14 residues. The germline V gene has CDR1 KGHSH and CDR2 LQKENI. In nucleotides, the CDR3 is TGTGCCAGCTCACCGACAGAGATTAACACTGAAGCTTTCTTT. The encoded protein is CASSPTEINTEAFF.

V usage is TRBV11-1 and J usage is TRBJ2-1; 9 positions match TRBD1. The CDR3 covers 14 residues. Trimming removed 5 bases from V and 7 bases from J; junction bases left unmatched: 6. Germline lookup yields CDR1 SGHAT and CDR2 FQDESV (reference sequence). This CDR3 reads CASSASGTGNEQFF. CDR3 in DNA: TGTGCCAGCAGCGCCTCCGGGACAGGGAATGAGCAGTTCTTC.

The chain recombines TRBV7-8 with TRBJ1-3; D ambiguous. CDR1 and CDR2 (germline): SGHVS, FQNEAQ. This CDR3 is built from 17 residues. V was pared by 2 bases and J by 0 bases, with 14 bases between. CDR3 amino acids: CASSLYPAPSSGNTIYF. Here the CDR3 DNA reads TGTGCCAGCAGCTTATACCCAGCTCCGAGCTCTGGAAACACCATATATTTT.

The chain has TRBV24-1 and TRBJ1-2; possibly TRBD1 for D (6 bases). The germline V gene encodes CDR1 KGHDR and CDR2 SFDVKD. The CDR3 contains 17 residues. The V end was cut by 2 bases, the J end by 2 bases, with 17 bases between. In nucleotides, the CDR3 is TGTGCCACCAGTGATTCATGGACAGCTGACACCAACTATGGCTACACCTTC. Its translation is CATSDSWTADTNYGYTF.

The chain employs TRBV11-2 and TRBJ2-7; no definite D call. V gave up 5 bases and J gave up 10 bases, with 15 bases separating them. Germline CDR1 SGHAT, CDR2 FQNNGV. The CDR3 is 12 residues long. CDR3 sequence: CASSPFSTDQYF. In nucleotides, the CDR3 is TGTGCCAGCAGCCCTTTCTCGACGGATCAGTACTTC.